Shown below are 29 T cell receptor beta chains from a single sample sequenced in a study of shared clonotypes between healthy human individuals. The assay was immunoSEQ multiplex PCR, and TCRdb's table has in-frame clones only and misses some. The sample holds about 980,000 clones, 76% seen once. The specimen sequenced was memory CD4+ T cells sorted from blood. As to subset: CD45RA-negative fraction. Receptors were obtained from a man aged 18-30 years in good health.

The chain combines TRBV19 with TRBJ2-1; 11 bases fit TRBD2. With 2 bases clipped from V and 1 base from J, the junction kept 1 base outside the gene matches. The CDR3 has 16 amino acids. Germline V gene sequence: CDR1 LNHDA, CDR2 SQIVND (reference sequence). CDR3 sequence reads: CASSILAGGSYNEQFF. CDR3 coding DNA: TGTGCCAGTAGTATACTAGCGGGAGGATCCTACAATGAGCAGTTCTTC. The whole variable domain, filled in from reference TRBV19 and TRBJ2-1, reads DGGITQSPKYLFRKEGQNVTLSCEQNLNHDAMYWYRQDPGQGLRLIYYSQIVNDFQKGDIAEGYSVSREKKESFPLTVTSAQKNPTAFYLCASSILAGGSYNEQFFGPGTRLTVL.

This chain joins TRBV30 and TRBJ2-1; 8 bases fit TRBD2. The CDR3 is 14 residues long. Germline CDR1 is GTSNPN and CDR2 is SVGIG (reference sequence). With V trimmed by 4 bases and J by 7 bases, 9 bases remained unmatched. CDR3 residues: CAWTLPSGRNEQFF. CDR3 nucleotides: TGTGCCTGGACTCTGCCGAGCGGGAGAAATGAGCAGTTCTTC.

The chain is built from TRBV27 and TRBJ1-6, with D perhaps matching TRBD1 (6 bases). There are 15 residues in the CDR3. Germline CDR1 reads MNHEY; CDR2 reads SMNVEV (reference sequence). V was clipped by 3 bases and J by 9 bases, with 15 bases between them. The CDR3 is CASSFGFPRGSPLHF. Here the CDR3 DNA reads TGTGCCAGCAGTTTTGGATTCCCCAGGGGTTCACCCCTCCACTTT.

The chain links TRBV5-1 to TRBJ2-7; tentative D call: TRBD1 (6 bases). CDR3 size: 14 residues. The V end was cut by 4 bases, the J end by 2 bases, with 13 bases between. Germline V CDR1 and CDR2: SGHRS, YFSETQ. The CDR3 spells CASSLIQGPYEQYF. In DNA form, the CDR3 reads TGCGCCAGCAGCCTTATACAGGGTCCCTACGAGCAGTACTTC.

This chain joins TRBV7-2 and TRBJ2-2, with 7 bases lining up with TRBD1. The V gene end was trimmed by 6 bases and the J gene end by 2 bases; junction bases not matched to a gene: 9. The CDR3 is 16 residues long. From germline, CDR1 is SGHTA and CDR2 FQGNSA. The CDR3 DNA follows: TGTGCCAGCAGAAGAACAGGGGTAGTCAACACCGGGGAGCTGTTTTTT. This gives the protein CASRRTGVVNTGELFF.

Comments on this clone: The same CDR3 can be traced to other DNA sequences in this sample. CDR3 sequence reads: CASSLAGSEKLFF. For the CDR3, the DNA is TGTGCCAGCAGCTTGGCGGGCAGCGAAAAACTGTTTTTT. The chain carries TRBV5-4 and TRBJ1-4; D is unresolved. The CDR3 runs to 13 residues. Germline V gene sequence: CDR1 SGHNT, CDR2 YYREEE (reference sequence). Trimming removed 0 bases from V and 8 bases from J, with 8 bases in between.

The chain joins TRBV6-1 to TRBJ1-5, with D possibly matching TRBD1 (5 bases). Germline V lookup: CDR1 MNHNS, CDR2 SASEGT. The CDR3 length is 14 residues. Trimming stripped 6 bases from V and 3 bases from J, with 12 bases between. The CDR3 coding sequence is TGTGCCAGCAGCCTCACGGACAACAATCAGCCCCAGCATTTT. It yields the protein CASSLTDNNQPQHF.

The rearrangement uses TRBV6-1 and TRBJ1-3, with TRBD1 matching over 7 bases. Unmatched junction bases numbered 3, after V lost 6 bases and J lost 1 base. From germline, CDR1 is MNHNS and CDR2 SASEGT. This CDR3 contains 14 residues. CDR3 DNA: TGTGCCAGCAGCCCGACAGGGTCTGGAAACACCATATATTTT. As protein: CASSPTGSGNTIYF.

The J gene is TRBJ1-2, the V gene TRBV6-6; D is possibly TRBD1 (6 bases). Trimming cost V 6 bases and J 4 bases, with 9 bases left between them. The germline V gene has CDR1 MNHNY and CDR2 SVGAGI (reference sequence). CDR3 length: 12 residues. This CDR3 is CASRDRSYGYTF. As DNA, the CDR3 is TGTGCCAGCAGAGACAGGAGCTATGGCTACACCTTC.

This clone has just one count. The chain has TRBV7-8 and TRBJ2-5; D is perhaps TRBD1 (6 bases). Between the trimmed V and J ends, which lost 5 bases and 4 bases, there was a span of 20 bases. The CDR3 length is 16 residues. Germline V gives CDR1 SGHVS, CDR2 FQNEAQ. CDR3 residues: CASSQAGTIAPETQYF. Here the CDR3 DNA reads TGTGCCAGCAGCCAGGCCGGGACAATAGCACCAGAGACCCAGTACTTC. The full variable domain, with the rest looked up from reference TRBV7-8 and TRBJ2-5, is GAGVSQSPRYKVAKRGQDVALRCDPISGHVSLFWYQQALGQGPEFLTYFQNEAQLDKSGLPSDRFFAERPEGSVSTLKIQRTQQEDSAVYLCASSQAGTIAPETQYFGPGTRLLVL.

J is TRBJ1-5 and V is TRBV27; maybe TRBD1 (5 bases). The CDR3 is made up of 15 amino acids. Trimming stripped 1 base from V and 1 base from J, with 8 bases between. The germline V gene has CDR1 MNHEY and CDR2 SMNVEV (reference sequence). In DNA, the CDR3 is TGTGCCAGCAGTTTATTCCAGGGAAGCAATCAGCCCCAGCATTTT. Protein: CASSLFQGSNQPQHF.

The rearrangement links TRBV18 to TRBJ1-5, with D perhaps matching TRBD1 (5 bases). V was shortened by 4 bases and J by 2 bases, with 6 bases between the two germline ends. This CDR3 is built from 13 residues. Germline CDR1 and CDR2: KGHSH and LQKENI. The DNA for the CDR3 is TGTGCCAGCTCACGGGACGGCAATCAGCCCCAGCATTTT. As protein: CASSRDGNQPQHF.

The chain combines TRBV6-7 with TRBJ2-7; D not certain. TRBV6-7 is assigned to the ORF class and has an uncertain function. V was shortened by 11 bases and J by 1 base, with 6 bases between the two germline ends. The length of the CDR3 is 10 residues. Written as DNA, the CDR3 is TGTGCCCATTGGTCCTACGAGCAGTACTTC. It specifies CAHWSYEQYF.

The chain combines TRBV2 with TRBJ2-7, with D possibly matching TRBD1 (6 bases). The V gene's germline CDR1 is SNHLY and CDR2 FYNNEI. The ends were cut back, 6 bases at V and 0 bases at J, with 15 bases in the middle. This CDR3 region has 15 residues. The CDR3 DNA reads as TGTGCCAGCAGGATTGACAGGCCCCGCTCCTACGAGCAGTACTTC. Its translation: CASRIDRPRSYEQYF.

This clone came up once. A read error likely explains this, since a far larger clone differs by one base. The sample holds other DNA sequences that translate to the same CDR3. The rearrangement joins TRBV28 to TRBJ1-5, with D uncertain. CDR3 length equals 13 residues. Germline V lookup: CDR1 MDHEN, CDR2 SYDVKM. Trimming cost V 3 bases and J 1 base, with 4 bases left between them. The CDR3 region is CASSLGSNQPQHF. The CDR3 nucleotides are TGTGCCAGCAGTTTGGGCAGCAATCAGCCCCAGCATTTT.

The chain combines TRBV19 with TRBJ2-7; no firm D call. Deletions cut 2 bases from V and 2 bases from J, with 10 bases between. The germline V gene encodes CDR1 LNHDA and CDR2 SQIVND (reference sequence). The CDR3 is 14 residues long. The CDR3 sequence is CASSIPGQTYEQYF. The CDR3 DNA reads TGTGCCAGTAGTATACCGGGCCAAACCTACGAGCAGTACTTC.

This chain joins TRBV4-1 and TRBJ1-5, with D maybe TRBD1 (5 bases). Germline CDR1 and CDR2: MGHRA and YSYEKL. The CDR3 contains 20 residues. V lost 4 bases and J lost 1, with 26 bases in between. CDR3: CASSRITLPGPWTSNQPQHF. The CDR3 DNA follows: TGCGCCAGCAGCCGTATTACATTACCGGGACCCTGGACAAGCAATCAGCCCCAGCATTTT.

This chain connects TRBV11-1 to TRBJ2-3, with 7 bases fitting TRBD1. The length of the CDR3 is 15 residues. The germline V gene has CDR1 SGHAT and CDR2 FQDESV (reference sequence). Unmatched junction bases numbered 11, after V lost 5 bases and J lost 6 bases. CDR3 nucleotides: TGTGCCAGCAGCCCAGTGGGGACAGCCCGGGATACGCAGTATTTT. This codes for CASSPVGTARDTQYF.

The V gene is TRBV5-6, the J gene TRBJ2-1; 12 bases align to TRBD1. The junction had 11 bases not matched to a gene; V was cut back by 4 bases and J by 0 bases. Germline values: CDR1 SGHDT, CDR2 YYEEEE. This CDR3 comprises 19 residues. The CDR3 bases are TGTGCCAGCAGCGCAGGCCGGGACAGGGGGCTCCTCTCCTACAATGAGCAGTTCTTC. Encoded protein: CASSAGRDRGLLSYNEQFF.

This rearrangement joins TRBV28 to TRBJ1-2; D uncertain. Germline CDR1 is MDHEN and CDR2 is SYDVKM. This CDR3 comprises 14 residues. The V end was cut by 1 base, the J end by 3 bases, with 9 bases between. In nucleotides, the CDR3 is TGTGCCAGCAGTTTATACGGCCGATACTATGGCTACACCTTC. Its protein is CASSLYGRYYGYTF.

The V gene is TRBV9, the J gene TRBJ2-5, with 9 bases lining up with TRBD2. CDR1 SGDLS and CDR2 YYNGEE come from the germline V gene. The junction had 9 bases not matched to a gene; V was cut back by 4 bases and J by 2 bases. This CDR3 contains 16 residues. The CDR3 bases are TGTGCCAGCAGCCCCGCCCTGACTAGCGGACAAGAGACCCAGTACTTC. Translating gives CASSPALTSGQETQYF.

V usage is TRBV29-1 and J usage is TRBJ2-2, with 10 nucleotides matching TRBD1. Germline values: CDR1 SQVTM, CDR2 ANQGSEA. The CDR3 spans 15 residues. J gave up 4 bases and V 6 bases, and 8 bases lay outside the gene matches. The CDR3 region is CSVTTGTGVTGELFF. CDR3 coding DNA: TGCAGCGTCACCACCGGGACAGGGGTCACCGGGGAGCTGTTTTTT.

Only a few counts were recorded for this clone. The chain joins TRBV28 to TRBJ2-2; D might be TRBD1 or TRBD2, each matching 5 bases. Trimming left V 5 bases short and J 9 bases short, with 19 bases between. CDR1 is MDHEN, CDR2 SYDVKM, per germline. This CDR3 is built from 15 residues. This CDR3 reads CASSPQDLAGRELFF. The DNA of the CDR3 is TGTGCCAGCAGTCCCCAGGACCTAGCAGGGAGGGAGCTGTTTTTT.

The rearrangement joins TRBV9 to TRBJ2-1; either TRBD1 or TRBD2 may fit D (6 bases each). The V end was cut by 0 bases, the J end by 7 bases, with 20 bases between. Germline V CDR1 and CDR2: SGDLS, YYNGEE. The CDR3 loop spans 17 amino acids. The CDR3 is CASSVAGGGGAVNEQFF. The CDR3 nucleotides read TGTGCCAGCAGCGTAGCTGGAGGAGGGGGTGCCGTTAATGAGCAGTTCTTC.

A few counts support this clone. V is TRBV6-6 and J is TRBJ2-7; 9 positions match TRBD2. The CDR3 is 16 amino acids. J lost 2 bases, V lost 5 bases, and 10 bases had no gene match. Looked up from germline, CDR1 is MNHNY and CDR2 is SVGAGI (reference sequence). Written as DNA, the CDR3 is TGTGCCAGCAGTCCTGCCTTGCGGGGGGGAGCCTACGAGCAGTACTTC. Amino acid sequence: CASSPALRGGAYEQYF.

This clone has a handful of counts. The rearrangement links TRBV6-6 to TRBJ1-3; 8 bases are shared with TRBD1. Trimming removed 6 bases from V and 8 bases from J; junction bases left unmatched: 9. This CDR3 comprises 14 residues. Germline V gene data show CDR1 as MNHNY and CDR2 as SVGAGI (reference sequence). In DNA form, the CDR3 reads TGTGCCAGCAGCCCCGGACAGGGCAGGGACACCATATATTTT. Translating it yields CASSPGQGRDTIYF.

This clone was counted a single time. The V call is TRBV11-2, the J call TRBJ1-2; TRBD1 might be the D (5 bases). V was shortened by 5 bases and J by 8 bases, with 15 bases between the two germline ends. The CDR3 loop spans 13 amino acids. CDR1 SGHAT and CDR2 FQNNGV come from the germline V gene. CDR3 nucleotides: TGTGCCAGCAGCCCCCAGACAGTGGGAGGCTACACCTTC. Translation gives CASSPQTVGGYTF.

This clone came up many times. V and J are TRBV10-3 and TRBJ1-4; no clear D gene. The length of the CDR3 is 14 residues. Germline CDR1 and CDR2: ENHRY and SYGVKD. Trimming removed 2 bases at V and 5 bases at J, with 9 bases between. The CDR3 reads CAISEGYRNEKLFF. CDR3 nucleotides: TGTGCCATCAGTGAGGGCTACAGAAATGAAAAACTGTTTTTT.

The gene calls are TRBV2 and TRBJ2-1; weak D call: TRBD1 (6 bases). CDR1 and CDR2 from the germline V gene are SNHLY and FYNNEI. Trimming stripped 10 bases from V and 5 bases from J, with 9 bases between. CDR3 length: 11 residues. CDR3 nucleotide sequence: TGTGCCAACCAGGGGAACAATGAGCAGTTCTTC. Its protein is CANQGNNEQFF.